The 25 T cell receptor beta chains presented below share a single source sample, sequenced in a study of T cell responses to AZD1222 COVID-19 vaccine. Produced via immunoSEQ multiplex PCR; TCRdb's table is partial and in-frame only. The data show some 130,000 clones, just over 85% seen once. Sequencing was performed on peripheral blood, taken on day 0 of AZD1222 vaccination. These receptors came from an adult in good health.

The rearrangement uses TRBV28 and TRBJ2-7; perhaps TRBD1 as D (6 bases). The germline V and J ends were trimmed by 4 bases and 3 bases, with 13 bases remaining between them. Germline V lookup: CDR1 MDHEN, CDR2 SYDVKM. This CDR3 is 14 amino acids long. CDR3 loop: CASSSTGQLYEQYF. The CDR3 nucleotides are TGTGCCAGCAGTTCGACAGGACAACTCTACGAGCAGTACTTC.

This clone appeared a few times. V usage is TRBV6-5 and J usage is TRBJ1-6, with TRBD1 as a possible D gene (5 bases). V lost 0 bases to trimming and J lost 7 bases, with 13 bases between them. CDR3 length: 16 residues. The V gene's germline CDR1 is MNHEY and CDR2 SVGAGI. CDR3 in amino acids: CASSYSPDSNNSPLHF. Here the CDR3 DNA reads TGTGCCAGCAGTTACTCGCCCGACAGCAACAATTCACCCCTCCACTTT.

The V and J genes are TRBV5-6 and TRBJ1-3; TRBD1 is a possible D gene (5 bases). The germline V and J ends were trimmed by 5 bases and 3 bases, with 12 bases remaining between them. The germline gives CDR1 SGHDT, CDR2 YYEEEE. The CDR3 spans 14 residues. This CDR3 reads CASSLSGVGNTIYF. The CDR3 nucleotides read TGTGCCAGCAGTTTGTCGGGGGTTGGAAACACCATATATTTT.

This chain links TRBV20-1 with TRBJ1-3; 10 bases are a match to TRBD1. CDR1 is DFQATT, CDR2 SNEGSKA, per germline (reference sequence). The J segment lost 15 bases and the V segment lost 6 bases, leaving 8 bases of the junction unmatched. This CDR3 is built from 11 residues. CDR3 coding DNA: TGCAGTGCAAAGTCGGGACAGGGGAAATATTTT. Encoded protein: CSAKSGQGKYF.

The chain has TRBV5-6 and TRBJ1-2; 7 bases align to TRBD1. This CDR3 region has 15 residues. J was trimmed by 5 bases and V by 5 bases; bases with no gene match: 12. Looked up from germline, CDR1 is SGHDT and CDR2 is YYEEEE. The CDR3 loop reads CASSTLGTAQYGYTF. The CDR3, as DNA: TGTGCCAGCAGTACGCTTGGGACAGCACAATATGGCTACACCTTC.

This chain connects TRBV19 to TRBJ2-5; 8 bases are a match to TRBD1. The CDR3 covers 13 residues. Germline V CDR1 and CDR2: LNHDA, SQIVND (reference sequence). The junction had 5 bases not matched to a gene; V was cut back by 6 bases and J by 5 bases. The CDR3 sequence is CASRGTGVETQYF. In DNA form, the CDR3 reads TGTGCCAGTAGGGGGACAGGAGTGGAGACCCAGTACTTC.

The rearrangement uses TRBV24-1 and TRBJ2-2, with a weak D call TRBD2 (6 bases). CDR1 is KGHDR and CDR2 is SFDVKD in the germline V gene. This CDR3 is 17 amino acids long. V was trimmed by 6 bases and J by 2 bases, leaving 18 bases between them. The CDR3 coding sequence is TGTGCCACCAGTCCGTTCGCCGGGAGAATTAACACCGGGGAGCTGTTTTTT. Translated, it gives CATSPFAGRINTGELFF.

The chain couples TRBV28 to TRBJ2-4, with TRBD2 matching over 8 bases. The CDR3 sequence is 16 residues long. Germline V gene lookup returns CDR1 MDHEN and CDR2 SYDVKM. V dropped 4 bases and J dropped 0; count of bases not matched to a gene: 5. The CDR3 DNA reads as TGTGCCAGCAGTTACGGGGGGGCCGGAGCCAAAAACATTCAGTACTTC. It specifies CASSYGGAGAKNIQYF.

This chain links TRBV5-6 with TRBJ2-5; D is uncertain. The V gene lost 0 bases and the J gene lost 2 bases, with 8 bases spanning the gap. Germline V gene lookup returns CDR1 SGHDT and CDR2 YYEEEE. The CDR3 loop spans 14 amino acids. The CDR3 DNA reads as TGTGCCAGCAGCTTGGATTTGAGTCAAGAGACCCAGTACTTC. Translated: CASSLDLSQETQYF.

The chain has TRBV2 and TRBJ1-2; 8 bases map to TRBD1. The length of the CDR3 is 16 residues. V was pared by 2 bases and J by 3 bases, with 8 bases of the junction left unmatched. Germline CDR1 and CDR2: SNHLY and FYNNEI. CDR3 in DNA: TGTGCCAGCAGTGAACTTCTACAGGGGGGGCACTATGGCTACACCTTC. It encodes CASSELLQGGHYGYTF.

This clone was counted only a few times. The CDR3 loop reads CASSHGRGQNIQYF. The CDR3 bases are TGCGCCAGCAGCCACGGACGGGGTCAAAACATTCAGTACTTC. The rearrangement links TRBV4-3 to TRBJ2-4; D possibly corresponds to TRBD2 (5 bases). V was shortened by 3 bases and J by 5 bases, with 11 bases between the two germline ends. Germline CDR1 is LGHNA and CDR2 is YSLEER. The CDR3 loop spans 14 amino acids.

CDR3 amino acids: CAISEINTEAFF. The CDR3 DNA reads as TGTGCCATCAGTGAGATTAACACTGAAGCTTTCTTT. The chain carries TRBV10-3 and TRBJ1-1; D ambiguous. The V and J ends lost 2 bases and 2 bases respectively, with 3 bases between them. Germline-derived CDR1 and CDR2 are ENHRY and SYGVKD. The CDR3 covers 12 residues.

The DNA for the CDR3 is TGTGCCAGCAGTCCCGGCAGGGGGCCATACGAGCAGTACTTC. Amino acids: CASSPGRGPYEQYF. The chain recombines TRBV6-5 with TRBJ2-7; 8 bases line up with TRBD1. CDR3 length: 14 residues. V was clipped by 5 bases and J by 4 bases; unmatched bases: 7. Looked up from germline, CDR1 is MNHEY and CDR2 is SVGAGI.

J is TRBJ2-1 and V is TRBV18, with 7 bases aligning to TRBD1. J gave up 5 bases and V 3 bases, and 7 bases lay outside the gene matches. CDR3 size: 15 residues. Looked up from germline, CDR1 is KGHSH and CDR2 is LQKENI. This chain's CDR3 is CASSPLTQGDNEQFF. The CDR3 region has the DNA TGTGCCAGCTCACCTCTAACCCAGGGGGACAATGAGCAGTTCTTC.

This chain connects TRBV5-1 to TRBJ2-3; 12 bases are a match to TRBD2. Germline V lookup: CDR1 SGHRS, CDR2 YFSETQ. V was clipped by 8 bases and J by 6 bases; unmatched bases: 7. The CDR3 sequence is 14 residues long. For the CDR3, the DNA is TGCGCCAGTCGGCGGACTAGCGGGGCGGATACGCAGTATTTT. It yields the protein CASRRTSGADTQYF.

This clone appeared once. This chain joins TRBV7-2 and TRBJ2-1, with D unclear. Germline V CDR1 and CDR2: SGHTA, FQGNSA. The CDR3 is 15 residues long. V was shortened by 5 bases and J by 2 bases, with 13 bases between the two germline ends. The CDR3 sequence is CASSQWQVAYNEQFF. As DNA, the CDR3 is TGTGCCAGCAGCCAGTGGCAGGTAGCCTACAATGAGCAGTTCTTC.

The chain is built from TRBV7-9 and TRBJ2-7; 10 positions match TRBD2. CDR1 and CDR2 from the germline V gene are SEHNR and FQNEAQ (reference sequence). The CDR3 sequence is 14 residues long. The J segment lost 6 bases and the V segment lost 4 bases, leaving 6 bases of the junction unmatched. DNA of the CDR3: TGTGCCAGCAGCTCAATAGCGGGGGGAGTCGAGCAGTACTTC. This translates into CASSSIAGGVEQYF.

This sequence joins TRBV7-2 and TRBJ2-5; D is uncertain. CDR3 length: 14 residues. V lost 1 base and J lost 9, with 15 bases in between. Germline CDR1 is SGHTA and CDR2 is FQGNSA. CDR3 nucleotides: TGTGCCAGCAGCTTAGTTATGAGTAGGTCGGCCCAGTACTTC. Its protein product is CASSLVMSRSAQYF.

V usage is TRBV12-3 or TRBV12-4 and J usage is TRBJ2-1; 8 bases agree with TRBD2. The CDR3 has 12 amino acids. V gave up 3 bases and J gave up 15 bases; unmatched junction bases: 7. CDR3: CASSLTGGAMFF. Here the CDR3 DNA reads TGTGCCAGCAGTTTGACGGGGGGGGCGATGTTCTTC.

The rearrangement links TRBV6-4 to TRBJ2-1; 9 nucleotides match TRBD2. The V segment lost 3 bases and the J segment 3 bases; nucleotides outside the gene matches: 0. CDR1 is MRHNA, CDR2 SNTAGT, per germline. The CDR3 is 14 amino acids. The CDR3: CASSETSGYNEQFF. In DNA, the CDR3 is TGTGCCAGCAGTGAGACTAGCGGCTACAATGAGCAGTTCTTC.

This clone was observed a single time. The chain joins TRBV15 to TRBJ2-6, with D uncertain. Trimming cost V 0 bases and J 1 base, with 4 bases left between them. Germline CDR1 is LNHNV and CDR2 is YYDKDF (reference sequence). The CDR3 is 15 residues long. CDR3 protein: CATSRDPSGANVLTF. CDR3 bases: TGTGCCACCAGCAGAGATCCATCTGGGGCCAACGTCCTGACTTTC.

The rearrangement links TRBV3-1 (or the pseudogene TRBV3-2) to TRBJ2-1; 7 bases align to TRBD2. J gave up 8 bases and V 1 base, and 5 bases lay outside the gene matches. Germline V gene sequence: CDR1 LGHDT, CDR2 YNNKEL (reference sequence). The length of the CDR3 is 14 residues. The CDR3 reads CASSQVMTSHEQFF. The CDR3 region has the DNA TGTGCCAGCAGCCAAGTGATGACTAGCCATGAGCAGTTCTTC.

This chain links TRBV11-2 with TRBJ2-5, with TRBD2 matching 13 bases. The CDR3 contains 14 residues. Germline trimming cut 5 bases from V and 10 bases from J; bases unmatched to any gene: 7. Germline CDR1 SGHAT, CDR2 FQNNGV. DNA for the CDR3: TGTGCCAGCAGCAAACTAGCGGGGGGGTTGGACCAGTACTTC. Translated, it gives CASSKLAGGLDQYF.

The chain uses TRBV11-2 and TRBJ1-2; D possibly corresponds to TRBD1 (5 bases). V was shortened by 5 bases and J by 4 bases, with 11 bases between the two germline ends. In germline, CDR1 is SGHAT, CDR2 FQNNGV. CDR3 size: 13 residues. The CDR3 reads CASSPGQVYGYTF. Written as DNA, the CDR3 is TGTGCCAGCAGCCCCGGACAAGTCTATGGCTACACCTTC.

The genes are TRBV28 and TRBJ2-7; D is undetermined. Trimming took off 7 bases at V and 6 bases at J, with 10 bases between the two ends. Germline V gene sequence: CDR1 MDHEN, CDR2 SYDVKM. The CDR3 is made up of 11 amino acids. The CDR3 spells CASIGFSEQYF. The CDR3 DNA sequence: TGTGCCAGCATTGGGTTCTCCGAGCAGTACTTC.